This entry features one T cell receptor beta chain sequence. The data derive from a study of blood T cell repertoires in COVID-19. V lost 10 bases and J lost 6, with 22 bases in between. CDR1 and CDR2 from the germline V gene are SNHLY and FYNNEI. The CDR3 extends over 15 amino acids. Assay used: immunoSEQ multiplex PCR; TCRdb lists only in-frame clones, some missing. Of roughly 180,000 clones in the sample, about four fifths were seen once. Enrollment of patients from Seattle took place during active infection, with longitudinal follow-up. This TCR was recovered from a woman in her forties with COVID-19, enrolled during active disease. Sample: peripheral blood. The chain uses TRBV2 and TRBJ1-3, with D maybe TRBD1 (6 bases). The CDR3 bases are TGTGCCACAACGAGAGAGGGGGGGATGGCAAACACCATATATTTT. Its translation: CATTREGGMANTIYF.